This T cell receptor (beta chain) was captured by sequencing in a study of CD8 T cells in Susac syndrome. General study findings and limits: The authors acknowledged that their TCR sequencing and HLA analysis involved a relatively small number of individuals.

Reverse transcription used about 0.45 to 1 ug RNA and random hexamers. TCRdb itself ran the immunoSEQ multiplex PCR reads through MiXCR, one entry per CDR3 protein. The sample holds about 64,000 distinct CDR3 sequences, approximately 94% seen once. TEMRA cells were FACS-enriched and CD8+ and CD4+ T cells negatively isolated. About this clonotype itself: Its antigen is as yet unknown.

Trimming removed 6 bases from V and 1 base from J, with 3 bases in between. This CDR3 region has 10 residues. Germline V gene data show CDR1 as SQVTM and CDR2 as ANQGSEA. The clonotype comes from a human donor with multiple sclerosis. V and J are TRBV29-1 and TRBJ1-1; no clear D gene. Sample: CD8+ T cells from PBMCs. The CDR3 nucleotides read TGCAGCGTCAAGAACACTGAAGCTTTCTTT. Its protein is CSVKNTEAFF.